This TCR beta chain was captured by sequencing in a study of blood T cell repertoires in COVID-19. Repertoires were generated with immunoSEQ multiplex PCR, while TCRdb's copy carries only in-frame clones and drops some. The sample has approximately 330,000 clones, about 87% seen once. V was clipped by 4 bases and J by 1 base; unmatched bases: 6. This CDR3 contains 16 residues. Per germline, CDR1 MRHNA and CDR2 SNTAGT. Sequencing used peripheral blood. V gene TRBV6-4 combines with J gene TRBJ2-3, with 9 bases aligning to TRBD2. The sequence was collected from a man between 25 and 39 years old with COVID-19, enrolled during active disease. The CDR3 region is CASSVGTSLGTDTQYF. The CDR3 bases are TGTGCCAGCAGTGTCGGGACTAGCCTCGGCACAGATACGCAGTATTTT.